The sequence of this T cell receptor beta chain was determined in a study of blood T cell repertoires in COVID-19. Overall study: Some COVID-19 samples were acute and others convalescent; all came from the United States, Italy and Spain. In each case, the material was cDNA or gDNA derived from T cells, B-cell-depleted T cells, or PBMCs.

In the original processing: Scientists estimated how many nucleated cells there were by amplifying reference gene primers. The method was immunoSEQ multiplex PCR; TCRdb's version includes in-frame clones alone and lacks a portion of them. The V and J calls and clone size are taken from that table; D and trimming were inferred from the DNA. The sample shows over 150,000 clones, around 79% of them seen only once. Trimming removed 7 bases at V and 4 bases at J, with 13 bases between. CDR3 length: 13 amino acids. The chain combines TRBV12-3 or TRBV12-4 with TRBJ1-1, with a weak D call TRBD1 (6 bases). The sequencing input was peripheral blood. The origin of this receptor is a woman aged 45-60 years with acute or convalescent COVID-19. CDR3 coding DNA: TGTGCCAGCAACTCCGACAGGAGCACTGAAGCTTTCTTT. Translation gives CASNSDRSTEAFF.